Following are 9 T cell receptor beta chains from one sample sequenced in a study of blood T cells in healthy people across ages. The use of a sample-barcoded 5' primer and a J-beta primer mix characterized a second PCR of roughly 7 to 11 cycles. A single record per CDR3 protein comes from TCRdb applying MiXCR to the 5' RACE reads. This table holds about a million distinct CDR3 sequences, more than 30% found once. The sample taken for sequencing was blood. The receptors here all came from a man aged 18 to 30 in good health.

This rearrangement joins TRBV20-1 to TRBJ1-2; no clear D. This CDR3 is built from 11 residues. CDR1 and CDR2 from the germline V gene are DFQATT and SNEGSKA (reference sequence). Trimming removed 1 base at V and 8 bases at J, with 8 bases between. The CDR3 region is CSARGHQGYTF. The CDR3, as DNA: TGCAGTGCTAGAGGCCACCAAGGCTACACCTTC.

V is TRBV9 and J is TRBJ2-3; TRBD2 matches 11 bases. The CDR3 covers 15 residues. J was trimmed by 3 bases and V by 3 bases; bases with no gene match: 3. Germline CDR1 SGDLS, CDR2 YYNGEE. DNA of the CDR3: TGTGCCAGCAGCGCCGGGACTAGCGGAACAGATACGCAGTATTTT. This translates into CASSAGTSGTDTQYF.

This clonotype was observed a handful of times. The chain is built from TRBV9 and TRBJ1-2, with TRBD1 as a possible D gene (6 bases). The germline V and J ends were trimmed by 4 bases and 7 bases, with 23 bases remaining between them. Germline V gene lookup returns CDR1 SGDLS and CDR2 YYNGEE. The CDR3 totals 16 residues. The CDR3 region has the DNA TGTGCCAGCAGCCCTCAGGGGTTCGGAGGGCTCGGTGGCTACACCTTC. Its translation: CASSPQGFGGLGGYTF.

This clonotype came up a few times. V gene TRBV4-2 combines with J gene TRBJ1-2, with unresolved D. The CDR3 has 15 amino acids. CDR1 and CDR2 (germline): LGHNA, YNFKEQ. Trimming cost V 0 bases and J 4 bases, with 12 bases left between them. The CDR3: CASSQDRTEAYGYTF. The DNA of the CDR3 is TGTGCCAGCAGCCAAGATAGGACGGAAGCCTATGGCTACACCTTC.

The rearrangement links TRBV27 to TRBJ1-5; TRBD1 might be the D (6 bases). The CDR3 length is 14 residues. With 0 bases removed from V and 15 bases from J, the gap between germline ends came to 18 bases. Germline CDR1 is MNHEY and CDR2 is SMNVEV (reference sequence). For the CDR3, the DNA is TGTGCCAGCAGTTTATCCCAGACAGGAGCACGTAGGCATTTT. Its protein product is CASSLSQTGARRHF.

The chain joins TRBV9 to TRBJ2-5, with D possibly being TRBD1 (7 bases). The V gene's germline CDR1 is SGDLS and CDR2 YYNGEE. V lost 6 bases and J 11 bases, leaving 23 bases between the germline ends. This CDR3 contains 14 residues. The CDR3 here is CASTGGQSNNEQYF. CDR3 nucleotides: TGTGCCAGCACCGGGGGACAGAGTAACAATGAGCAGTACTTC. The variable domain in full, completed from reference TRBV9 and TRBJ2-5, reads DSGVTQTPKHLITATGQRVTLRCSPRSGDLSVYWYQQSLDQGLQFLIQYYNGEERAKGNILERFSAQQFPDLHSELNLSSLELGDSALYFCASTGGQSNNEQYFGPGTRLLVL.

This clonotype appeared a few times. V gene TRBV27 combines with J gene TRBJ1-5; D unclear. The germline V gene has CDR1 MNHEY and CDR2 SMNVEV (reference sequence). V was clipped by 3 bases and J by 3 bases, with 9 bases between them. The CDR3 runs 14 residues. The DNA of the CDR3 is TGTGCCAGCAGTTTGGAGAGGTACAATCAGCCCCAGCATTTT. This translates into CASSLERYNQPQHF.

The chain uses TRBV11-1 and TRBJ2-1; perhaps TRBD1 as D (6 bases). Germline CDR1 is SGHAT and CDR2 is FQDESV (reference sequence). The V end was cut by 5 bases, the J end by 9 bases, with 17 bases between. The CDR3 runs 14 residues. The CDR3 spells CASSHKTGSGEQFF. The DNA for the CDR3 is TGTGCCAGCAGCCATAAAACAGGGAGTGGTGAGCAGTTCTTC.

In DNA form, the CDR3 reads TGTGCCAGCAGCGGAGGGTTAAGGGGGCATCGCACAGATACGCAGTATTTT. Its protein is CASSGGLRGHRTDTQYF. V usage is TRBV3-1 and J usage is TRBJ2-3; D may be TRBD1 (7 bases). CDR1 is LGHDT and CDR2 is YNNKEL in the germline V gene (reference sequence). The ends were cut back, 5 bases at V and 1 base at J, with 19 bases in the middle. The CDR3 is made up of 17 amino acids.